Each of the 19 T cell receptor beta chains below was sequenced from the same sample in a study of blood T cell repertoires in COVID-19. Assay used: immunoSEQ multiplex PCR; TCRdb lists only in-frame clones, some missing. Of about 190,000 clones detected, 65% to 80% appear once; the ten largest clones hold 17%. Sequenced: PBMCs or T cells enriched from blood (not recorded which). These receptors all come from a woman aged 45 to 65 with acute COVID-19.

The chain joins TRBV7-2 to TRBJ1-5; TRBD1 matches 11 bases. CDR1 is SGHTA and CDR2 is FQGNSA in the germline V gene. The CDR3 has 15 residues. Trimming at V came to 4 bases and at J to 6 bases, leaving 5 bases not matched to a gene. The CDR3 coding sequence is TGTGCCAGCAGCTCCCTCGGGACAGGGGGTCAGCCCCAGCATTTT. This translates into CASSSLGTGGQPQHF.

The sample holds one count of this clone. This chain joins TRBV5-6 and TRBJ1-2, with TRBD1 as a possible D gene (5 bases). Germline V gives CDR1 SGHDT, CDR2 YYEEEE. V was pared by 4 bases and J by 4 bases, with 11 bases between. The CDR3 has 13 residues. The CDR3 reads CASSLLGGYGYTF. CDR3 coding DNA: TGTGCCAGCAGCCTACTGGGGGGCTATGGCTACACCTTC.

This rearrangement joins TRBV5-1 to TRBJ1-4; 10 bases are a match to TRBD1. With V trimmed by 6 bases and J by 7 bases, 3 bases remained unmatched. The CDR3 sequence is 13 residues long. Germline lookup yields CDR1 SGHRS and CDR2 YFSETQ. CDR3 in amino acids: CASTTGGGEKLFF. CDR3 nucleotide sequence: TGCGCCAGCACGACAGGGGGCGGTGAAAAACTGTTTTTT.

This clone has ten or more counts. The chain links TRBV2 to TRBJ2-7; 8 nucleotides match TRBD1. Trimming took 6 bases from V and 3 from J; bases not matched to a gene: 7. The CDR3 has 14 residues. Germline V gene lookup returns CDR1 SNHLY and CDR2 FYNNEI. The CDR3 sequence: CASSNGQGYYEQYV. The CDR3 DNA sequence: TGTGCCAGCAGCAACGGACAGGGCTACTACGAGCAGTACGTC.

J is TRBJ1-6 and V is TRBV9; tentative D call: TRBD1 (5 bases). The germline V and J ends were trimmed by 6 bases and 6 bases, with 13 bases remaining between them. The CDR3 runs 14 residues. The germline V gene encodes CDR1 SGDLS and CDR2 YYNGEE. CDR3 loop: CASNLQGPNSPLHF. The CDR3 bases are TGTGCCAGCAACCTCCAGGGTCCTAATTCACCCCTCCACTTT.

This clone has a handful of counts. V and J are TRBV7-9 and TRBJ2-7; TRBD2 aligns across 9 bases. The CDR3 is 16 residues long. Germline V gives CDR1 SEHNR, CDR2 FQNEAQ (reference sequence). V lost 0 bases and J lost 7; bases outside the gene matches: 10. CDR3 DNA: TGTGCCAGCAGCTTAGCGTTAGCGGGGGCCGGGGGAGAGCAGTACGTC. Translated: CASSLALAGAGGEQYV.

The chain couples TRBV28 to TRBJ1-2, with TRBD1 matching over 9 bases. CDR3 size: 15 residues. The germline V gene has CDR1 MDHEN and CDR2 SYDVKM. V was clipped by 6 bases and J by 0 bases; unmatched bases: 5. The CDR3 region has the DNA TGTGCCAGCAGGGACAGGGGAACTTCTAACTATGGCTACACCTTC. Protein: CASRDRGTSNYGYTF.

The genes are TRBV12-5 and TRBJ2-2, with D perhaps TRBD1 (6 bases). The CDR3 loop spans 17 amino acids. Deletions cut 0 bases from V and 7 bases from J, with 18 bases between. Germline loops: CDR1 LGHNT, CDR2 FRNRAP. The CDR3 region is CASGLVQGRRTRGELFF. Written as DNA, the CDR3 is TGTGCTAGTGGTTTGGTTCAGGGGCGAAGGACCCGCGGGGAGCTGTTTTTT.

V usage is TRBV5-1 and J usage is TRBJ2-2; the D is unclear. This CDR3 contains 15 residues. The V end lost 1 base, the J end lost 1 base, and 8 bases lay between the germline ends. Germline V gene sequence: CDR1 SGHRS, CDR2 YFSETQ. The CDR3 loop is CASSLSPMNTGELFF. The CDR3 region has the DNA TGCGCCAGCAGCTTGTCGCCTATGAACACCGGGGAGCTGTTTTTT.

The DNA of the CDR3 is TGTGCCAGCTCATCTAGCAGGCCCGGGGGACTAGACACTGAAGCTTTCTTT. Its translation is CASSSSRPGGLDTEAFF. The rearrangement links TRBV18 to TRBJ1-1, with a tentative D call TRBD1 (5 bases). Trimming left V 5 bases short and J 3 bases short, with 22 bases between. The CDR3 has 17 amino acids. Germline lookup yields CDR1 KGHSH and CDR2 LQKENI.

The chain recombines TRBV6-5 with TRBJ1-4; D uncertain. Germline CDR1 and CDR2: MNHEY and SVGAGI. The V end was cut by 6 bases, the J end by 8 bases, with 19 bases between. The CDR3 has 15 residues. CDR3 DNA sequence: TGTGCCAGCAGCCCAGGTGCCTTCGGTAGGGAAAAACTGTTTTTT. It is translated as CASSPGAFGREKLFF.

The gene calls are TRBV18 and TRBJ2-2, with D possibly TRBD1 on 5 matching bases. The CDR3 runs to 15 residues. The germline gives CDR1 KGHSH, CDR2 LQKENI. With 3 bases removed from V and 4 bases from J, the gap between germline ends came to 12 bases. This chain's CDR3 is CASSPQGDGTGELFF. Here the CDR3 DNA reads TGTGCCAGCTCACCTCAAGGGGATGGCACCGGGGAGCTGTTTTTT. Using reference TRBV18 and TRBJ2-2 for the parts outside the CDR3, the full variable domain is NAGVMQNPRHLVRRRGQEARLRCSPMKGHSHVYWYRQLPEEGLKFMVYLQKENIIDESGMPKERFSAEFPKEGPSILRIQQVVRGDSAAYFCASSPQGDGTGELFFGEGSRLTVL.

The chain employs TRBV9 and TRBJ2-3; D is unresolved. Trimming shortened V by 4 bases and J by 6 bases, and 9 bases separated the two germline ends. This CDR3 is 12 amino acids long. Germline CDR1 and CDR2: SGDLS and YYNGEE. The CDR3 nucleotides read TGTGCCAGCAGCCCTAGGTCGGATACGCAGTATTTT. Its protein is CASSPRSDTQYF. The whole variable domain, filled in from reference TRBV9 and TRBJ2-3, reads DSGVTQTPKHLITATGQRVTLRCSPRSGDLSVYWYQQSLDQGLQFLIQYYNGEERAKGNILERFSAQQFPDLHSELNLSSLELGDSALYFCASSPRSDTQYFGPGTRLTVL.

V is TRBV5-6 and J is TRBJ2-3, with D perhaps matching TRBD2 (6 bases). Germline CDR1 is SGHDT and CDR2 is YYEEEE. The CDR3 consists of 16 residues. V lost 3 bases and J 1 base, leaving 15 bases between the germline ends. The CDR3 nucleotides read TGTGCCAGCAGCTGGAGGGTGGCTAGCCGCACAGATACGCAGTATTTT. Residues: CASSWRVASRTDTQYF.

This clone appeared a few times. V is TRBV7-6 and J is TRBJ2-2; D call uncertain. Germline CDR1 is SGHVS and CDR2 is FNYEAQ. The V end was cut by 3 bases, the J end by 0 bases, with 11 bases between. This CDR3 has 16 amino acids. The DNA of the CDR3 is TGTGCCAGCAGCTTTCGTTCCCAGGCGAACACCGGGGAGCTGTTTTTT. Residues: CASSFRSQANTGELFF.

The CDR3 DNA follows: TGTGCCAGCAGCCCCCGTAGGGCGGGAAATACGCAGTATTTT. Translation gives CASSPRRAGNTQYF. V is TRBV11-2 and J is TRBJ2-3, with a tentative D call TRBD2 (6 bases). The germline CDR1 and CDR2 sequences are SGHAT and FQNNGV. The CDR3 contains 14 residues. V gave up 5 bases and J gave up 7 bases, with 16 bases separating them.

Of note for this clone: Other DNA sequences from this sample encode an identical CDR3 as well. The chain has TRBV11-2 and TRBJ2-1; 8 nucleotides agree with TRBD2. The CDR3 is 15 amino acids. Germline lookup yields CDR1 SGHAT and CDR2 FQNNGV. V lost 6 bases to trimming and J lost 0 bases; unmatched junction nucleotides: 4. The CDR3 DNA reads as TGTGCCAGCAGTCGCGGGGGGAGCTCCTACAATGAGCAGTTCTTC. As protein: CASSRGGSSYNEQFF.

The rearrangement joins TRBV4-3 to TRBJ2-1, with 7 positions matching TRBD1. Losses at the gene ends were 8 bases for V and 6 bases for J; bases not matched to a gene: 10. The CDR3 runs to 14 residues. Per germline, CDR1 LGHNA and CDR2 YSLEER. CDR3 coding DNA: TGCGCCAGCGCAGACAGGGCAGTCGCCAATGAGCAGTTCTTC. It translates to CASADRAVANEQFF.

This clone was observed a handful of times. The chain recombines TRBV7-8 with TRBJ2-2; 13 positions match TRBD2. The trim removed 5 bases at V and 3 bases at J, leaving 6 bases unmatched. The CDR3 has 17 residues. Germline V gene lookup returns CDR1 SGHVS and CDR2 FQNEAQ. The CDR3 region has the DNA TGTGCCAGCAGCCCGAGACTAGCGGGGGGTTACACCGGGGAGCTGTTTTTT. Encoded protein: CASSPRLAGGYTGELFF.